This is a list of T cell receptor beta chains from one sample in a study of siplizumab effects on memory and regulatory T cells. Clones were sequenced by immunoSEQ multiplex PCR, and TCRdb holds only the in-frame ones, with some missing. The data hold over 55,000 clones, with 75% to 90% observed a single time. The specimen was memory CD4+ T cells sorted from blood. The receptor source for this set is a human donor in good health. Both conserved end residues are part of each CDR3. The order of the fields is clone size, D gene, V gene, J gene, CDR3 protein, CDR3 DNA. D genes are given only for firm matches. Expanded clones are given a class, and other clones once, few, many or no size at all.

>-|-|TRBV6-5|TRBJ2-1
CASSQDRRGEQFF
TGTGCCAGCAGTCAAGACAGACGGGGTGAGCAGTTCTTC
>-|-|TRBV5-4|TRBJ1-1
CASSPRMGRTEAFF
TGTGCCAGCAGCCCCAGGATGGGACGCACTGAAGCTTTCTTT
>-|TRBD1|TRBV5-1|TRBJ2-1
CASSVDRGDNEQFF
TGCGCCAGCAGCGTGGACAGGGGTGATAATGAGCAGTTCTTC
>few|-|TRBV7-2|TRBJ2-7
CASSRDRRTYEQYF
TGTGCCAGCAGCCGAGACAGGAGAACCTACGAGCAGTACTTC
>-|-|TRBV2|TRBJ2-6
CASSDLAATSGANVLTF
TGTGCCAGCAGTGATCTTGCGGCTACCTCTGGGGCCAACGTCCTGACTTTC
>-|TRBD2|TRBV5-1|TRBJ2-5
CASSLGTSKETQYF
TGCGCCAGCAGCTTGGGGACTAGCAAAGAGACCCAGTACTTC
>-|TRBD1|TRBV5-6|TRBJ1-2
CASSLGGQGSNYGYTF
TGTGCCAGCAGCCTGGGCGGACAGGGATCGAACTATGGCTACACCTTC
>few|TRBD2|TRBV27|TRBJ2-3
CASSFSSGSASDTQYF
TGTGCCAGCAGTTTTTCAAGCGGGAGTGCCTCAGATACGCAGTATTTT
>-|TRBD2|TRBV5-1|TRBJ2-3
CASSLVGGRGADTQYF
TGCGCCAGCAGCTTGGTGGGCGGGAGAGGGGCAGATACGCAGTATTTT
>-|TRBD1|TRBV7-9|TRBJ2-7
CASSPRTGPYEQYF
TGTGCCAGCAGCCCCCGGACAGGCCCCTACGAGCAGTACTTC
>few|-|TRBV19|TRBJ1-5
CASGRGGNQPQHF
TGTGCCAGTGGGAGGGGGGGCAATCAGCCCCAGCATTTT
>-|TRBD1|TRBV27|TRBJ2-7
CASKPKPGQEFEQYF
TGTGCCAGCAAACCAAAACCGGGACAGGAATTCGAGCAGTACTTC
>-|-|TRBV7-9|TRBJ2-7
CASRRQDSEQYF
TGTGCCAGCAGGAGGCAGGACAGCGAGCAGTACTTC
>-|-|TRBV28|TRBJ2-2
CASSSRGVPTGELFF
TGTGCCAGCAGTTCCCGAGGGGTCCCCACCGGGGAGCTGTTTTTT
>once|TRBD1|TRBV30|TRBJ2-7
CAWSHRGHEQYF
TGTGCCTGGAGCCACAGGGGCCACGAGCAGTACTTC
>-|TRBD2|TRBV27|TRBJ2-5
CASSSTSGSKTQYF
TGTGCCAGCAGTTCCACTAGCGGGAGTAAGACCCAGTACTTC
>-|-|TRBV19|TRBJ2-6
CASTRQARSGANVLTF
TGTGCCAGTACCCGACAGGCGAGATCTGGGGCCAACGTCCTGACTTTC
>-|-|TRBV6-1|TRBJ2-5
CASIKGVYPAETQYF
TGTGCCAGCATCAAGGGGGTGTATCCAGCAGAGACCCAGTACTTC
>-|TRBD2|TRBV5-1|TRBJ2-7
CASSFTGGPSYEQYF
TGCGCCAGCAGCTTTACGGGAGGGCCTTCATACGAGCAGTACTTC
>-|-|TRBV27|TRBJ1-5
CASSFTVQGNQPQHF
TGTGCCAGCAGTTTTACCGTCCAGGGGAATCAGCCCCAGCATTTT
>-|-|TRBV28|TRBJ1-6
CASSTPTKNLHF
TGTGCCAGCAGTACTCCGACGAAAAACCTCCACTTT
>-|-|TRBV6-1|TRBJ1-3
CAILDTNSGNTIYF
TGTGCCATCCTCGACACCAACTCTGGAAACACCATATATTTT
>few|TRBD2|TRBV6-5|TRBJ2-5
CASSTGVAGAPPQYF
TGTGCCAGCAGTACCGGTGTAGCGGGGGCCCCCCCCCAGTACTTC
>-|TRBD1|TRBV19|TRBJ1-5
CASSARGRSQPQHF
TGTGCCAGTAGTGCCAGGGGGCGAAGTCAGCCCCAGCATTTT
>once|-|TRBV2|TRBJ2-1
CASTLGPGLYNEQFF
TGTGCCAGCACCCTAGGGCCAGGACTTTACAATGAGCAGTTCTTC
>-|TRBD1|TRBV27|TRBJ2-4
CASSLSLMWTGGRKNIQYF
TGTGCCAGCAGTTTATCGCTTATGTGGACAGGGGGGCGCAAAAACATTCAGTACTTC
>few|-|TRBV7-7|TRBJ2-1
CASSLKLLPYNEQFF
TGTGCCAGCAGCTTAAAACTGCTTCCCTACAATGAGCAGTTCTTC
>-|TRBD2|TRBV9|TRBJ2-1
CASSTSGSSYNEQFF
TGTGCCAGCAGCACCAGCGGGAGCTCCTACAATGAGCAGTTCTTC
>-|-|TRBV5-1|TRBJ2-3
CASSFTDTQYF
TGCGCCAGCAGCTTCACAGATACGCAGTATTTT
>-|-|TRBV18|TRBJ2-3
CASSPGPDTQYF
TGTGCCAGCTCACCAGGGCCGGATACGCAGTATTTT
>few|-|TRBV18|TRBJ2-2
CASSPGSGVPGELFF
TGTGCCAGCTCACCCGGCAGTGGTGTCCCCGGGGAGCTGTTTTTT
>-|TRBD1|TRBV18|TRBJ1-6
CASSPGTGPLHF
TGTGCCAGCTCCCCCGGGACAGGTCCCCTCCACTTT
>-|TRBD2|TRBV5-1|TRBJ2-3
CVSSLEGTSGIDTQYF
TGCGTCAGCAGCTTGGAAGGGACTAGCGGGATAGATACGCAGTATTTT
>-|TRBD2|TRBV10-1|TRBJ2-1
CASSESSGSWNEQFF
TGCGCCAGCAGTGAGTCTAGCGGGAGTTGGAATGAGCAGTTCTTC
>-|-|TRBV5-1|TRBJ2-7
CASSMGTPPSGQYF
TGCGCCAGCAGCATGGGGACCCCACCCTCGGGGCAGTACTTC
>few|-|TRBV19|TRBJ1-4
CASSGNRAEKLFF
TGTGCCAGTAGTGGGAACAGAGCTGAAAAACTGTTTTTT